Included here is one TCR beta chain sequence, with context. Its antigen is unidentified. The data belong to a study of cytomegalovirus exposure and HLA in healthy donors. Overall study: Assignment to the Caucasian-associated ancestry cluster applied to 81% of the approximately 380 genotyped donors. Study findings and constraints: A missense DCLRE1C variant was associated with V- and J-gene trimming of TCR beta chains in a later analysis, and an independent cohort replicated the association.

CDR3 size: 15 residues. CDR1 and CDR2 from the germline V gene are SGHRS and YFSETQ. V lost 4 bases to trimming and J lost 4 bases; unmatched junction nucleotides: 5. 13 Jbeta primers and 60 Vbeta primers were used for the PCR. Measured with immunoSEQ multiplex PCR; TCRdb has only the in-frame clones, and not every one. The sample holds about 120,000 clones, approximately 69% seen once. This TCR derives from a man aged 40-49 years in good health and CMV-seropositive. Sequenced input: PBMCs. This chain uses TRBV5-1 with TRBJ1-5; 10 nucleotides match TRBD1. CDR3 coding DNA: TGCGCCAGCAGCCTCGGGACAGGGGTGAATCAGCCCCAGCATTTT. Translation: CASSLGTGVNQPQHF.